This paragraph reports one T cell receptor beta chain. One end of the junction fails to match germline, which may point to a read error. This entry belongs to a study of tumor and adjacent non-tumor tissue in lung cancer. The template was RNA from unsorted bulk tissue. A modified ARM-PCR protocol with three rounds of nested PCR amplified TCRbeta. One entry per CDR3 protein results from TCRdb running MiXCR on the multiplex PCR reads. The data hold 68,000 or so distinct CDR3 sequences, with roughly 56% observed a single time. The CDR3 runs to 16 residues. The chain combines TRBV12-3 or TRBV12-4 with TRBJ1-5, with 11 bases that match TRBD1. Sequenced sample: lung tumor tissue. The sequence was obtained from a man in his fifties with non-small cell lung cancer. The DNA of the CDR3 is TGTGCCAACAGTCCAGGACAGGGGGCGAGCAATCAGCCCCTGCATTTT. Amino acids: CANSPGQGASNQPLHF.